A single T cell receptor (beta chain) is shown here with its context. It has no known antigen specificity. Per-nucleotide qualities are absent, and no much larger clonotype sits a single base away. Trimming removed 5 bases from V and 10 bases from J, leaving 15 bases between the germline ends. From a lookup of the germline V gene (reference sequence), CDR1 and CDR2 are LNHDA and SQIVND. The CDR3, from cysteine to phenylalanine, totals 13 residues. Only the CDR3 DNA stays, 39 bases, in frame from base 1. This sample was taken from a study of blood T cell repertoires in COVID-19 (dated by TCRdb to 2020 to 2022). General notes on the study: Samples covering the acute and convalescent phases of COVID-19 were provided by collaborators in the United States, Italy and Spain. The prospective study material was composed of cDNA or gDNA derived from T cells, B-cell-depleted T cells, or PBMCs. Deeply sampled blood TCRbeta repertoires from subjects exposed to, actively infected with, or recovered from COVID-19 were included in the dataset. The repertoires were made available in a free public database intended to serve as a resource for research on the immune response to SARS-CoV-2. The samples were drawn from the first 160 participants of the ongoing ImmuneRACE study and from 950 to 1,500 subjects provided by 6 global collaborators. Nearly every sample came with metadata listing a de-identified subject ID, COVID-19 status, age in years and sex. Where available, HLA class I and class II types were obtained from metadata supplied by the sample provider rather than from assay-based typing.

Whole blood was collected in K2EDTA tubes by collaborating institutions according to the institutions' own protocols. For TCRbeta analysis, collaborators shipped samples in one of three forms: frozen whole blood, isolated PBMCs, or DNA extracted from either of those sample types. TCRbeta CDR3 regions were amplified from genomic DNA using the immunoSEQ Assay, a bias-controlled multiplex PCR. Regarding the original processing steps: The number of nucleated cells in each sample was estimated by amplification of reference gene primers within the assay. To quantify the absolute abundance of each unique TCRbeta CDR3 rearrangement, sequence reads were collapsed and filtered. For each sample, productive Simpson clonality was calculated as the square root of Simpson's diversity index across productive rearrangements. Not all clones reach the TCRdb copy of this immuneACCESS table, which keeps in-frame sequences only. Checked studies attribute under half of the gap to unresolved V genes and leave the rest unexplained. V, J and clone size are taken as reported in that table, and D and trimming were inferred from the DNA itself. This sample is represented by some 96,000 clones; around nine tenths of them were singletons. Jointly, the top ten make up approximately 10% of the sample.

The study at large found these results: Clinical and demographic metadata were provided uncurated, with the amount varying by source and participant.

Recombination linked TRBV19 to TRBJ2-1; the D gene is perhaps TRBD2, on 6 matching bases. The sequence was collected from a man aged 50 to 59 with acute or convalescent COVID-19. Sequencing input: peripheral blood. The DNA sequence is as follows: TGTGCCAGTAGTCACCGGGAGCTAGGCGAGCAGTTCTTC. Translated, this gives CASSHRELGEQFF. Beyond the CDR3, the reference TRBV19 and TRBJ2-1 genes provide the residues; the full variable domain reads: DGGITQSPKYLFRKEGQNVTLSCEQNLNHDAMYWYRQDPGQGLRLIYYSQIVNDFQKGDIAEGYSVSREKKESFPLTVTSAQKNPTAFYLCASSHRELGEQFFGPGTRLTVL.